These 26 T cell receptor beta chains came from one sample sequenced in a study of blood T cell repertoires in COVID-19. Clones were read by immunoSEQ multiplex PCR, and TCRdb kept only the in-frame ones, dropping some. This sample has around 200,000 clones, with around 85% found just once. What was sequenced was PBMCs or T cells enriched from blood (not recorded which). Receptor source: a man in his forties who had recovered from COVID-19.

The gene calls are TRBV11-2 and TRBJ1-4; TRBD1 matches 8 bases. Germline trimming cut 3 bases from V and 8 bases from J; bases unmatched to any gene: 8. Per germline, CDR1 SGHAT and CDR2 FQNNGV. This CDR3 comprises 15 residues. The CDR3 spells CASSFQGQGKEKLFF. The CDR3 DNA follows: TGTGCCAGCAGCTTTCAAGGACAGGGAAAGGAAAAACTGTTTTTT.

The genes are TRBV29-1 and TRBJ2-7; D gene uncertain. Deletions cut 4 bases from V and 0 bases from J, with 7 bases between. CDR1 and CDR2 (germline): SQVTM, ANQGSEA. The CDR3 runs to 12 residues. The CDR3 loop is CSVGWASYEQYF. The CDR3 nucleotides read TGCAGCGTTGGGTGGGCCTCCTACGAGCAGTACTTC.

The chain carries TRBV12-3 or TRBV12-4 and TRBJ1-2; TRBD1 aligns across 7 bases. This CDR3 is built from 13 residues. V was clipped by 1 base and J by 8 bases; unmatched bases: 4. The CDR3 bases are TGTGCCAGCAGTTTAGGGACAGGTGGCGGCTACACCTTC. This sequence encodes CASSLGTGGGYTF.

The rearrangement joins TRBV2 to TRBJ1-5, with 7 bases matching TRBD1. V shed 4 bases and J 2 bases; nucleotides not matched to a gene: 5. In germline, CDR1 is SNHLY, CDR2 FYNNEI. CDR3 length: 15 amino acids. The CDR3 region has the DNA TGTGCCAGCAGTGCGAGGACAGGCCGCAATCAGCCCCAGCATTTT. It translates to CASSARTGRNQPQHF.

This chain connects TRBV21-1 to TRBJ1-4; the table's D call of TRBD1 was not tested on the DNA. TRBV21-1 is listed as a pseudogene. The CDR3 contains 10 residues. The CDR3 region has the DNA TGCCCAGGGCGCAATGAAAAACTGTTTTTT. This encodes CPGRNEKLFF.

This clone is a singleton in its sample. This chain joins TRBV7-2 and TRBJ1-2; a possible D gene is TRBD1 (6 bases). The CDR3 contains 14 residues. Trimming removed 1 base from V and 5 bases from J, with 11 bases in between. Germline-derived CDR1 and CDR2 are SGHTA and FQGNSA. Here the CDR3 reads CASSLGAGEYGYTF. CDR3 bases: TGTGCCAGCAGCTTAGGGGCAGGGGAATATGGCTACACCTTC.

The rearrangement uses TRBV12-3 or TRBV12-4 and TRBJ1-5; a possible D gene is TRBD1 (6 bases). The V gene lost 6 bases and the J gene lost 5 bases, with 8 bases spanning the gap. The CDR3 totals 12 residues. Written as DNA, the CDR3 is TGTGCCAGCAGGGACAGCCATCAGCCCCAGCATTTT. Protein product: CASRDSHQPQHF.

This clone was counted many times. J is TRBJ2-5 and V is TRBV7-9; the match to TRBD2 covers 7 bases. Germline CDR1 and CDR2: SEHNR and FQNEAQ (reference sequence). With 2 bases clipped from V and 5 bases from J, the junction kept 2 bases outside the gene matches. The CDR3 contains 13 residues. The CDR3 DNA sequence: TGTGCCAGCAGCTTACGACTAGCTGAGACCCAGTACTTC. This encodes CASSLRLAETQYF.

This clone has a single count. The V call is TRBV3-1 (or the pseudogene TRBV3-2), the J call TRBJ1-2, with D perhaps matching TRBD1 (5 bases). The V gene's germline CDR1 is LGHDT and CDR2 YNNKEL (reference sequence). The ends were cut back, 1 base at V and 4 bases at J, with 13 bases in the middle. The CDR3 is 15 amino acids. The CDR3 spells CASSQGAGRGYGYTF. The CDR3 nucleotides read TGTGCCAGCAGCCAAGGGGCAGGGCGAGGCTATGGCTACACCTTC.

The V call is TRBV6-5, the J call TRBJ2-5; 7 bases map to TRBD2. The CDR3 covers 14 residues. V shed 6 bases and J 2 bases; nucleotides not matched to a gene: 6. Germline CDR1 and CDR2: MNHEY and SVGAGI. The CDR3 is CASRGSSGQETQYF. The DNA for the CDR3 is TGTGCCAGCAGGGGGTCTAGCGGTCAAGAGACCCAGTACTTC.

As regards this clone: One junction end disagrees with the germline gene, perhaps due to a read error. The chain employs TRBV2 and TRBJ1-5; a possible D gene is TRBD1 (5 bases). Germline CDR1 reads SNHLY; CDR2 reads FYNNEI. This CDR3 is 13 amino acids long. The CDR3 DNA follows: TGTGCCAGCAGTGAAGCGGGCTTCGGACGGGGGTTCTTT. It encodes CASSEAGFGRGFF.

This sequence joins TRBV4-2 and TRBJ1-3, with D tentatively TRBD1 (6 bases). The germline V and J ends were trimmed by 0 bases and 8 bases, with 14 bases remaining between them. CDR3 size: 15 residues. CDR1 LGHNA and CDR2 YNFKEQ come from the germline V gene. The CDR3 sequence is CASSQDRQGLDTIYF. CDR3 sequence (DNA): TGTGCCAGCAGCCAAGATCGGCAGGGGCTTGACACCATATATTTT.

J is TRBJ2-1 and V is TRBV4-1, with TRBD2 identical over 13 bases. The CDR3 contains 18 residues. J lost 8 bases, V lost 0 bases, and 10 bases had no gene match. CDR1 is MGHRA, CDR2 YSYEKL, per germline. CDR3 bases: TGCGCCAGCAGCCAAGATCCGGGACTAGCGGGATCGGTCGATGAGCAGTTCTTC. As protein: CASSQDPGLAGSVDEQFF.

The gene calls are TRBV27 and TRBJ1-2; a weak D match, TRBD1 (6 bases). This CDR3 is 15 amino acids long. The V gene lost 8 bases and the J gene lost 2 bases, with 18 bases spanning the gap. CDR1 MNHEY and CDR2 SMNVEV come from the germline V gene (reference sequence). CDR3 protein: CASQEEERGNYGYTF. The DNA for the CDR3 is TGTGCCAGCCAGGAGGAGGAGAGGGGGAACTATGGCTACACCTTC.

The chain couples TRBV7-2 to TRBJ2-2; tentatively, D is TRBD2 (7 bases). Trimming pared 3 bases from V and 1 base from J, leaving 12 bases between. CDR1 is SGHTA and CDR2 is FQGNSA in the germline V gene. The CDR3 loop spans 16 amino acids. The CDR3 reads CASSLGGTLNTGELFF. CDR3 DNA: TGTGCCAGCAGCTTGGGAGGGACATTGAACACCGGGGAGCTGTTTTTT.

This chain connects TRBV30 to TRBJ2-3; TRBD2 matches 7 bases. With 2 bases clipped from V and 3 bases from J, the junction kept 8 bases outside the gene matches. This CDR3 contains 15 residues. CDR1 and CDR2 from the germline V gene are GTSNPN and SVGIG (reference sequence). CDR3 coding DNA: TGTGCCTGGAGTAGGGTCAGGGAGGGAACAGATACGCAGTATTTT. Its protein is CAWSRVREGTDTQYF.

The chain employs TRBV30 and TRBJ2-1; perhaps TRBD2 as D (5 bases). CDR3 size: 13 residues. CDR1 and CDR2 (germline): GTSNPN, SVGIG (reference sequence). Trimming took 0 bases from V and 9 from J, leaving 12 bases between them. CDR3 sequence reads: CAWSVGGNFEQFF. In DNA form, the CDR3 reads TGTGCCTGGAGTGTAGGAGGAAACTTTGAGCAGTTCTTC.

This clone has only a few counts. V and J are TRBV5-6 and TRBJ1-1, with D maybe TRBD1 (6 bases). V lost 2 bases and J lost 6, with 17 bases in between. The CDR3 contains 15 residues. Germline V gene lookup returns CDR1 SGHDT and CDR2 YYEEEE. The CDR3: CASSLDLGTGPEAFF. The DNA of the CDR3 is TGTGCCAGCAGCTTAGATCTAGGAACAGGGCCTGAAGCTTTCTTT.

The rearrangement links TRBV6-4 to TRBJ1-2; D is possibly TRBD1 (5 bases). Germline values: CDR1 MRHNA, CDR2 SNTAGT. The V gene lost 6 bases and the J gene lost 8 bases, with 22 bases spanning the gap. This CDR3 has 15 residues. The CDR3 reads CASSEVQGGLRGYTF. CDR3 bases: TGTGCCAGCAGCGAAGTCCAGGGTGGATTGCGGGGCTACACCTTC.

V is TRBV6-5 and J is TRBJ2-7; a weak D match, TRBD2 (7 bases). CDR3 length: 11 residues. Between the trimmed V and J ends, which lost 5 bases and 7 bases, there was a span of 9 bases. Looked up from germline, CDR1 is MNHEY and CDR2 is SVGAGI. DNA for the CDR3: TGTGCCAGCAGTAGGGGGGGTGAGCAGTACTTC. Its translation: CASSRGGEQYF.

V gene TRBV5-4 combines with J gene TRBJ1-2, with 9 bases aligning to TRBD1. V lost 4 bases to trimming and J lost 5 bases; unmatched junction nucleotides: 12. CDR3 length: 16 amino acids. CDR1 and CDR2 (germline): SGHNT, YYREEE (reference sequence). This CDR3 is CASSVAAGQGRYGYTF. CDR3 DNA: TGTGCCAGCAGCGTGGCGGCAGGACAGGGGCGATATGGCTACACCTTC.

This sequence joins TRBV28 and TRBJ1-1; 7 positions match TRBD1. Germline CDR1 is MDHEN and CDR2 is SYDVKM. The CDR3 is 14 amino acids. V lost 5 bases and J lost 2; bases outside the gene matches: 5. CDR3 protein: CASSGTALNTEAFF. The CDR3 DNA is TGTGCCAGCAGTGGGACAGCTTTAAACACTGAAGCTTTCTTT.

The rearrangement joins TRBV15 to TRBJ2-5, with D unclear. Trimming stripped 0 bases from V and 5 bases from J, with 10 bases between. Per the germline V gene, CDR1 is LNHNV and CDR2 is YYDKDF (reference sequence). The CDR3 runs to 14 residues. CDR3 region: CATSRDFRVETQYF. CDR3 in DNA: TGTGCCACCAGCAGAGATTTCCGGGTGGAGACCCAGTACTTC.

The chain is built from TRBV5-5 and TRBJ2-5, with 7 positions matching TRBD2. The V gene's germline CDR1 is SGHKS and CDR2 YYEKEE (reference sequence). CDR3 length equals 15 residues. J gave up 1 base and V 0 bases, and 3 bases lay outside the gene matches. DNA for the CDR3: TGTGCCAGCAGCTTGGCGGGAGGCTTCCAAGAGACCCAGTACTTC. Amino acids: CASSLAGGFQETQYF.

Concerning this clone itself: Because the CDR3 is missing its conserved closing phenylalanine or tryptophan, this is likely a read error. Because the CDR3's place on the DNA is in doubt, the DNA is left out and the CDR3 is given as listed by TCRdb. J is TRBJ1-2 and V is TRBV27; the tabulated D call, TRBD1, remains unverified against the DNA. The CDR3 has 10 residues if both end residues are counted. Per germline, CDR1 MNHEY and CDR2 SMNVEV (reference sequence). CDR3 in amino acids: CASIFAEDRV.

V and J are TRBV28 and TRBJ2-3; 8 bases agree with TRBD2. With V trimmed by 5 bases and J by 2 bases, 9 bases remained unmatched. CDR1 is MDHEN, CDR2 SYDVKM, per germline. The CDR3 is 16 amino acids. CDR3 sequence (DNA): TGTGCCAGCAGTCATAGCGGGGTACTCTCCACAGATACGCAGTATTTT. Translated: CASSHSGVLSTDTQYF.